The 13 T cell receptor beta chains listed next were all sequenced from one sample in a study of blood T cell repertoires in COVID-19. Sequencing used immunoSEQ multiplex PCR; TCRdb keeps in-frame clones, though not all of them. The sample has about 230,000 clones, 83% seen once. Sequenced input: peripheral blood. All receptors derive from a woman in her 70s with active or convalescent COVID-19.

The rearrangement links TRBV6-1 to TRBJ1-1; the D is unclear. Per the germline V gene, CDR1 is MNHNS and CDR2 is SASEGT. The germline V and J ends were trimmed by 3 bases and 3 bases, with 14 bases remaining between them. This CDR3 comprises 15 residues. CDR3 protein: CASSEVSGWYTEAFF. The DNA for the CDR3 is TGTGCCAGCAGTGAGGTGAGCGGGTGGTACACTGAAGCTTTCTTT.

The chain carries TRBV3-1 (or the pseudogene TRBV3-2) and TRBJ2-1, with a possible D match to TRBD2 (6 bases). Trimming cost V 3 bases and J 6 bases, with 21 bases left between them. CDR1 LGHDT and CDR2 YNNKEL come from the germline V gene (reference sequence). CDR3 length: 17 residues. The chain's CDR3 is CASSHSPGGLGANEQFF. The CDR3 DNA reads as TGTGCCAGCAGCCATTCCCCCGGGGGACTCGGGGCCAATGAGCAGTTCTTC.

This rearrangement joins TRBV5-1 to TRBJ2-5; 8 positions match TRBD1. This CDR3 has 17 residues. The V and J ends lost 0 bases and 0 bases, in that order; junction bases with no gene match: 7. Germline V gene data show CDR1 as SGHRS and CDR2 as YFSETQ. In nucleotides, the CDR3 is TGCGCCAGCAGCTTGGGAGACAGGGGACCGTACCAAGAGACCCAGTACTTC. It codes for CASSLGDRGPYQETQYF.

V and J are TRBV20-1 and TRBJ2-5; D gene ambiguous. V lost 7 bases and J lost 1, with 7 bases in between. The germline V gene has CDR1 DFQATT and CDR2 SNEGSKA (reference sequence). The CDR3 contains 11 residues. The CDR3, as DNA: TGCAGTGAGCAACTCCAAGAGACCCAGTACTTC. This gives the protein CSEQLQETQYF.

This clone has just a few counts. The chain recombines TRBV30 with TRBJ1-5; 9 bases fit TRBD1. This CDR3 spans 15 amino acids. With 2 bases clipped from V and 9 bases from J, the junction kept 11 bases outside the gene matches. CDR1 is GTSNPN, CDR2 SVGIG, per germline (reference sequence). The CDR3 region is CAWSYGTGKTSPQHF. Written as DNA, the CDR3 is TGTGCCTGGAGTTACGGGACAGGGAAAACTTCGCCCCAGCATTTT.

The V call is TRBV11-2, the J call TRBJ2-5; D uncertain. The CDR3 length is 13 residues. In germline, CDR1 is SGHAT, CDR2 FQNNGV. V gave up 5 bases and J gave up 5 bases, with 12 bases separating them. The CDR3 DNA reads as TGTGCCAGCAGCCGTTCTCTGCGTGAGACCCAGTACTTC. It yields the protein CASSRSLRETQYF.

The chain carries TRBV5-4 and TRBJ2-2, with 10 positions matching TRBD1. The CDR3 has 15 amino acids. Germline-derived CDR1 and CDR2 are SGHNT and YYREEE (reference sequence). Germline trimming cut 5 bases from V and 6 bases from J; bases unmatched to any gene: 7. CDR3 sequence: CASSSMTGGPGELFF. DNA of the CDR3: TGTGCCAGCAGTTCCATGACAGGGGGCCCCGGGGAGCTGTTTTTT.

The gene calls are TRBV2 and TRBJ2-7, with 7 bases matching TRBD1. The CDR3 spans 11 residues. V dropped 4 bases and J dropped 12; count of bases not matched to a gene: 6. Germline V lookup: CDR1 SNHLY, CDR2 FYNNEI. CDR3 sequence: CASSGDSPGYF. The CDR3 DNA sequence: TGTGCCAGCAGTGGGGACAGTCCCGGGTACTTC.

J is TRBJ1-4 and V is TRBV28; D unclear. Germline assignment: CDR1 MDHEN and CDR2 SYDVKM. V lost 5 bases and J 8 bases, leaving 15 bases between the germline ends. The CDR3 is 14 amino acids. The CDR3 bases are TGTGCCAGCAGTCTCGGAGGGAGAAGGGAAAAACTGTTTTTT. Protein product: CASSLGGRREKLFF.

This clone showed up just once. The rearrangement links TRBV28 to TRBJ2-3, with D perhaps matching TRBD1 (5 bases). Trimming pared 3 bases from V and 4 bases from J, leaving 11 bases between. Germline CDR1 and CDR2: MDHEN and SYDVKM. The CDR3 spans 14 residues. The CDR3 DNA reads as TGTGCCAGCAGTTTGACCGCCAGGGCAGATACGCAGTATTTT. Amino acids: CASSLTARADTQYF.

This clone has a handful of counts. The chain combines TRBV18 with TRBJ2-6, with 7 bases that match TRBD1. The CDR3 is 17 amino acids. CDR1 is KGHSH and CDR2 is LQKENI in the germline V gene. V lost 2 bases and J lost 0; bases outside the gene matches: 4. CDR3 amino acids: CASSPTGEFSGANVLTF. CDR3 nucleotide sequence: TGTGCCAGCTCACCAACAGGGGAATTCTCTGGGGCCAACGTCCTGACTTTC.

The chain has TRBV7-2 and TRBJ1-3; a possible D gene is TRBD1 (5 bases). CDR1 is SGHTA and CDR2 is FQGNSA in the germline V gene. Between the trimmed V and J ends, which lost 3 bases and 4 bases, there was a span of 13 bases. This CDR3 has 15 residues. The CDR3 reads CASSFDGGVGNTIYF. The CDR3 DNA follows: TGTGCCAGCAGCTTTGATGGGGGGGTCGGAAACACCATATATTTT.

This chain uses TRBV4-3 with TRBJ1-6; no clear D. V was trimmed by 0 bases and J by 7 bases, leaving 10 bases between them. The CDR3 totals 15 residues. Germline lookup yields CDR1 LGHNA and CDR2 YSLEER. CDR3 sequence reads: CASSQDSGVNSPLHF. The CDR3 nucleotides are TGCGCCAGCAGCCAAGACAGCGGGGTGAATTCACCCCTCCACTTT.